The 8 T cell receptor beta chains presented below share a single source sample, sequenced in a study of blood T cell repertoires in COVID-19. Sequencing was performed with immunoSEQ multiplex PCR; in TCRdb, only in-frame clones are kept and a portion is missing. There are about 50,000 clones in the sample; approximately 80% occur only once, and roughly 23% lies in the top ten. The sequencing input was peripheral blood. The receptors were gathered from a man aged 50 to 60 with active or convalescent COVID-19.

In its sample, this clone was seen a few times. The chain couples TRBV18 to TRBJ1-1; a weak D match, TRBD1 (5 bases). CDR1 is KGHSH and CDR2 is LQKENI in the germline V gene. The CDR3 sequence is 13 residues long. V was pared by 4 bases and J by 8 bases, with 14 bases between. CDR3 loop: CASSQMGRQEAFF. The CDR3 DNA reads as TGTGCCAGCTCACAGATGGGGCGACAGGAAGCTTTCTTT. Variable domain in full (rest from reference TRBV18 and TRBJ1-1): NAGVMQNPRHLVRRRGQEARLRCSPMKGHSHVYWYRQLPEEGLKFMVYLQKENIIDESGMPKERFSAEFPKEGPSILRIQQVVRGDSAAYFCASSQMGRQEAFFGQGTRLTVV.

The CDR3: CASSPQNPAGGQETQYF. The CDR3 DNA sequence: TGTGCCAGCTCACCACAGAATCCAGCGGGAGGGCAAGAGACCCAGTACTTC. The genes are TRBV18 and TRBJ2-5, with TRBD2 matching over 10 bases. The CDR3 is 17 residues long. Germline V gene sequence: CDR1 KGHSH, CDR2 LQKENI. V was pared by 1 base and J by 2 bases, with 7 bases of the junction left unmatched.

The rearrangement joins TRBV20-1 to TRBJ1-5; a possible D gene is TRBD1 (5 bases). The CDR3 is made up of 16 amino acids. The V end was cut by 3 bases, the J end by 6 bases, with 21 bases between. Germline lookup yields CDR1 DFQATT and CDR2 SNEGSKA (reference sequence). The CDR3 region has the DNA TGCAGTGCTAGTTTAAAAAAAACAGGAACGGGTCAGCCCCAGCATTTT. Translating it yields CSASLKKTGTGQPQHF.

The gene calls are TRBV7-3 and TRBJ1-1; 8 bases line up with TRBD1. The length of the CDR3 is 15 residues. Germline loops: CDR1 SGHTA, CDR2 FQGTGA. J was trimmed by 4 bases and V by 5 bases; bases with no gene match: 9. The CDR3 nucleotides read TGTGCCAGCAGCCTCTCAGGGGGCACGATCACTGAAGCTTTCTTT. Its protein is CASSLSGGTITEAFF.

This clone is a singleton in its sample. This chain uses TRBV5-6 with TRBJ1-1; the D is unclear. The germline V and J ends were trimmed by 6 bases and 2 bases, with 14 bases remaining between them. The CDR3 sequence is 14 residues long. Germline V gene sequence: CDR1 SGHDT, CDR2 YYEEEE. This CDR3 is CASNFPGRNTEAFF. The CDR3 DNA sequence: TGTGCCAGCAATTTCCCGGGTCGAAACACTGAAGCTTTCTTT.

V and J are TRBV2 and TRBJ2-5, with 7 bases that match TRBD2. The CDR3 spans 15 residues. Germline CDR1 SNHLY, CDR2 FYNNEI. V was pared by 3 bases and J by 2 bases, with 6 bases of the junction left unmatched. The CDR3 protein is CASSEFGGKQETQYF. The CDR3 bases are TGTGCCAGCAGTGAGTTCGGGGGGAAACAAGAGACCCAGTACTTC.

CDR3 sequence reads: CASSLVLLAEQFF. In DNA, the CDR3 is TGTGCCAGCAGCCTCGTTTTGCTAGCAGAGCAGTTCTTC. V usage is TRBV3-1 (or the pseudogene TRBV3-2) and J usage is TRBJ2-1, with D perhaps matching TRBD2 (5 bases). Trimming removed 4 bases at V and 10 bases at J, with 14 bases between. CDR1 is LGHDT, CDR2 YNNKEL, per germline (reference sequence). The CDR3 loop spans 13 amino acids.

The chain has TRBV10-1 and TRBJ1-6; possibly TRBD1 for D (5 bases). The CDR3 extends over 15 amino acids. Trimming pared 6 bases from V and 9 bases from J, leaving 18 bases between. In germline, CDR1 is WNHNN, CDR2 SYGVQD (reference sequence). CDR3 in DNA: TGCGCCAGCAGCAAGGACACGGGTCCAGGTTCACCCCTCCACTTT. Translated, it gives CASSKDTGPGSPLHF.